This TCR beta chain was documented in a study of response to subunit inactivated influenza vaccine. TCRdb called the RT-PCR reads again in MiXCR, with one record for every CDR3 protein. The sample consists of hundreds of thousands of distinct CDR3 sequences, approximately 14% of them appearing once. In its sample, this clonotype was seen a few times. Its target is unknown. The CDR3 is 13 amino acids. V shed 2 bases and J 2 bases; nucleotides not matched to a gene: 2. Germline assignment: CDR1 DFQATT and CDR2 SNEGSKA (reference sequence). Study findings and constraints: The study's authors posited that every seasonal influenza vaccination enlists few new T cells.

The sample was PBMCs from blood, taken roughly 2 weeks before vaccination. This rearrangement joins TRBV20-1 to TRBJ2-7, with 8 nucleotides matching TRBD2. The TCR comes from a man in his fifties or sixties who received an inactivated influenza vaccine. This chain's CDR3 is CSARRTSTYEQYF. The CDR3 DNA follows: TGCAGTGCTAGACGGACTAGCACCTACGAGCAGTACTTC.